This T cell receptor beta chain was sequenced in a study of shared clonotypes between healthy human individuals. Of note for this clone: What it binds is unknown.

Source study methods: Filtering differed, since immunoSEQ gave only junction sequences and no quality scores. Produced via immunoSEQ multiplex PCR; TCRdb's table is partial and in-frame only. V, J and clone size were drawn from that table, and D and trimming were deduced from the DNA. The table shows about 530,000 clones, with 60% to 80% occurring only once. Study-level points and caveats: Limitation of the genetic and exposure-history diversity represented came from the few donors. Among donors, clonotype sharing was expected to be affected by sequencing depth.

In unsorted samples, genomic DNA was obtained using 90 million to 95 million PBMCs. The V gene end was trimmed by 6 bases and the J gene end by 1 base; junction bases not matched to a gene: 6. CDR3 length equals 15 residues. Germline assignment: CDR1 MNHEY and CDR2 SVGAGI. This sequence joins TRBV6-5 and TRBJ2-7, with 10 bases lining up with TRBD2. This clonotype was sampled from a woman between 40 and 55 years old in good health. Some clones in this sample may be carry-over from other donors' samples. The sequenced sample consisted of PBMCs. The CDR3 DNA follows: TGTGCCAGCAGCCGCACGGGACTAGCGTCCTACGAGCAGTACTTC. Protein sequence: CASSRTGLASYEQYF.